The present T cell receptor (beta chain) was sequenced within a study of cytomegalovirus exposure and HLA in healthy donors. Findings and caveats of the study: In a later analysis, an Asian-associated ancestry cluster reportedly showed fewer N-insertions than the roughly 650-donor mean.

The study ran its PCR with 60 Vbeta and 13 Jbeta primers. The protocol was immunoSEQ multiplex PCR, while the TCRdb copy is restricted to in-frame clones and leaves out a portion. The sample contains about 120,000 clones, more than 60% of which appear only once. V trimming: 4 bases; J trimming: 5 bases; junction bases outside the gene matches: 8. The CDR3 length is 17 residues. Per germline, CDR1 MNHEY and CDR2 SMNVEV (reference sequence). A word on this clone: The antigen is undetermined. The sample contains more than one DNA sequence encoding this CDR3.

The chain uses TRBV27 and TRBJ2-7; 16 nucleotides match TRBD2. What was sequenced was PBMCs. The clonotype comes from a woman aged 40 to 50 in good health and CMV-seropositive. The CDR3 nucleotides read TGTGCCAGCAGTTCCGCTCCGGGACTAGCGGGGGGGCACGAGCAGTACTTC. It yields the protein CASSSAPGLAGGHEQYF.